This TCR beta chain was found in a study of response to subunit inactivated influenza vaccine. Regarding the study as a whole: With each seasonal influenza vaccination, the authors suggested, few new T cells are recruited.

TCRdb re-called the RT-PCR reads with MiXCR, one entry per CDR3 protein. The repertoire holds 860,000 or so distinct CDR3 sequences, with about 20% as singletons. Regarding this clonotype: The antigen is undetermined.

The CDR3 is 13 amino acids. Between the trimmed V and J ends, which lost 6 bases and 4 bases, there was a span of 10 bases. Source: PBMCs from blood, taken roughly 5 days after vaccination. This TCR derives from a man over 45 who received an inactivated influenza vaccine. The V and J genes are TRBV12-3 or TRBV12-4 and TRBJ1-5; D is uncertain. The DNA for the CDR3 is TGTGCCAGCAGACGGACCCCGAATCAGCCCCAGCATTTT. Translating it yields CASRRTPNQPQHF.